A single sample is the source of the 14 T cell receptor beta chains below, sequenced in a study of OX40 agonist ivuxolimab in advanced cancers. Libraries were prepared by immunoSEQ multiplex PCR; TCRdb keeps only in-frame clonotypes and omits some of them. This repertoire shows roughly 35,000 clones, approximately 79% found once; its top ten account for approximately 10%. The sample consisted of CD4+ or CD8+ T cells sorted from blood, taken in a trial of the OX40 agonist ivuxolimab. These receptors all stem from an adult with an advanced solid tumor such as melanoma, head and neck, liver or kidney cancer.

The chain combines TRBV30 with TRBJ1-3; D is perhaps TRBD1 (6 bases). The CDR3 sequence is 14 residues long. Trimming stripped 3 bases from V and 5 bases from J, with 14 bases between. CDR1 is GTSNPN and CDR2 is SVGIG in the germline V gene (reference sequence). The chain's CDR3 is CAWSNRTARNTIYF. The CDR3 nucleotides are TGTGCCTGGAGCAACCGGACAGCCAGAAACACCATATATTTT.

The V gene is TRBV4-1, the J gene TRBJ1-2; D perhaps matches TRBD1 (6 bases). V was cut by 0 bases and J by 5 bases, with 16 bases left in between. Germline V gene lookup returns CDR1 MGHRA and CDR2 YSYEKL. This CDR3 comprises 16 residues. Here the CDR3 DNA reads TGCGCCAGCAGCCAAGATGAGGGGGAGGGAAGGTATGGCTACACCTTC. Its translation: CASSQDEGEGRYGYTF.

The DNA for the CDR3 is TGTGCCAGCAGCTTGGAAGGGGGGGACTATGGCTACACCTTC. Amino acids: CASSLEGGDYGYTF. The rearrangement joins TRBV5-6 to TRBJ1-2; D is possibly TRBD1 (6 bases). The CDR3 is 14 residues long. V was pared by 0 bases and J by 3 bases, with 9 bases between. Looked up from germline, CDR1 is SGHDT and CDR2 is YYEEEE.

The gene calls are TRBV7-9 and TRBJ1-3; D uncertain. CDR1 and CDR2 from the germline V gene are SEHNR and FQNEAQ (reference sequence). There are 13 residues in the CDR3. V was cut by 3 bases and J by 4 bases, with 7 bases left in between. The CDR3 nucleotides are TGTGCCAGCAGCTTGGTCCAGGGAAACACCATATATTTT. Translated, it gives CASSLVQGNTIYF.

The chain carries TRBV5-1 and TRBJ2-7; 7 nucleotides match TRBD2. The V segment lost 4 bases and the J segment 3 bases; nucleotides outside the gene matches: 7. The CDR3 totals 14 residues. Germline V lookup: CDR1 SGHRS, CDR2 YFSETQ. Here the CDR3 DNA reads TGCGCCAGCAGCGCGACTAGCTCCTACTACGAGCAGTACTTC. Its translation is CASSATSSYYEQYF. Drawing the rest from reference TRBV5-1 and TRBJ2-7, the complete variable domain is KAGVTQTPRYLIKTRGQQVTLSCSPISGHRSVSWYQQTPGQGLQFLFEYFSETQRNKGNFPGRFSGRQFSNSRSEMNVSTLELGDSALYLCASSATSSYYEQYFGPGTRLTVT.

CDR3 region: CASSHGTGYLEQYF. DNA of the CDR3: TGTGCCAGCAGCCACGGGACAGGATACCTTGAGCAGTACTTC. The rearrangement uses TRBV5-6 and TRBJ2-7; 8 bases align to TRBD1. The CDR3 is made up of 14 amino acids. With V trimmed by 4 bases and J by 7 bases, 10 bases remained unmatched. The germline V gene encodes CDR1 SGHDT and CDR2 YYEEEE.

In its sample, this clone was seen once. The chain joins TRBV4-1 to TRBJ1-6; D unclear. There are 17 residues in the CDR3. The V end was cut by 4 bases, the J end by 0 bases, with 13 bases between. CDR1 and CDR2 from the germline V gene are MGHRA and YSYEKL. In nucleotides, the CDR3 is TGCGCCAGCAGCCTTTTGACCGCTAGCTCCTATAATTCACCCCTCCACTTT. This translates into CASSLLTASSYNSPLHF.

CDR3 sequence: CASSRITTGANTEAFF. The CDR3 DNA reads TGTGCCAGCTCACGAATTACAACAGGAGCGAACACTGAAGCTTTCTTT. V usage is TRBV18 and J usage is TRBJ1-1, with a tentative D call TRBD1 (5 bases). Germline CDR1 is KGHSH and CDR2 is LQKENI. The CDR3 contains 16 residues. V was cut by 4 bases and J by 1 base, with 16 bases left in between. Using reference TRBV18 and TRBJ1-1 for the parts outside the CDR3, the full variable domain is NAGVMQNPRHLVRRRGQEARLRCSPMKGHSHVYWYRQLPEEGLKFMVYLQKENIIDESGMPKERFSAEFPKEGPSILRIQQVVRGDSAAYFCASSRITTGANTEAFFGQGTRLTVV.

CDR3 protein: CASSVDRDYGYTF. The CDR3 nucleotides are TGCGCCAGCAGCGTGGACAGGGACTATGGCTACACCTTC. This rearrangement joins TRBV5-1 to TRBJ1-2; 8 bases map to TRBD1. Trimming cost V 4 bases and J 3 bases; bases outside gene matches: 2. From germline, CDR1 is SGHRS and CDR2 YFSETQ. The CDR3 runs to 13 residues.

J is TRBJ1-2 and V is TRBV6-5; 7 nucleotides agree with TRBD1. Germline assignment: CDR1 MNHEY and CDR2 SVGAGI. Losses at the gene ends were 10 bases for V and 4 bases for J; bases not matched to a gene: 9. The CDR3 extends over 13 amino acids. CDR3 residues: CATQRGQSYGYTF. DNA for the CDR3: TGTGCCACCCAAAGGGGGCAGAGCTATGGCTACACCTTC.

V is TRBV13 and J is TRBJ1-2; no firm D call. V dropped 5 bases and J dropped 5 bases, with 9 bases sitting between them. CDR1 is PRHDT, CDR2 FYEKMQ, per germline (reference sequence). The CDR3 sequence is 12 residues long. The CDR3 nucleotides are TGTGCCAGCAGCAAAGGACGGTATGGCTACACCTTC. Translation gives CASSKGRYGYTF.

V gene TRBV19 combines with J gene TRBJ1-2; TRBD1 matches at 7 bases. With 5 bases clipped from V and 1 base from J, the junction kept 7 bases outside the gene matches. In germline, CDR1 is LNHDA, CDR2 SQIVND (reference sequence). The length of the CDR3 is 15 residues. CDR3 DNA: TGTGCCAGTAGTTTGGGACAGACAAGTAACTATGGCTACACCTTC. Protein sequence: CASSLGQTSNYGYTF.

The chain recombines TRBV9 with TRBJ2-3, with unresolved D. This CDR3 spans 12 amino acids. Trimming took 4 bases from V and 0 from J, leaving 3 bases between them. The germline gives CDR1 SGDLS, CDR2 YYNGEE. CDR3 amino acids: CASSPSTDTQYF. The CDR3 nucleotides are TGTGCCAGCAGCCCGAGCACAGATACGCAGTATTTT.

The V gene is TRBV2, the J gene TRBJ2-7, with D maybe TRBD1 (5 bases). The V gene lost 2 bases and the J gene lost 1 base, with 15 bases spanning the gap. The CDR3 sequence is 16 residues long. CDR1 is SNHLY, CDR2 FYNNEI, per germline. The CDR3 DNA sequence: TGTGCCAGCAGTGAAAGGGGCCCACCCCAATCCTACGAGCAGTACTTC. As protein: CASSERGPPQSYEQYF.